This passage covers 24 T cell receptor beta chains from one sample sequenced in a study of shared clonotypes between healthy human individuals. The assay was immunoSEQ multiplex PCR, and TCRdb's table has in-frame clones only and misses some. The sample lists 550,000 to 700,000 clones, less than 80% occurring once. Input material: memory CD4+ T cells sorted from blood. Subset given: CD45RA-negative fraction. The source is a woman under 40 in good health.

J is TRBJ2-3 and V is TRBV5-1; the match to TRBD2 covers 12 bases. Germline V gives CDR1 SGHRS, CDR2 YFSETQ. This CDR3 has 16 amino acids. V gave up 4 bases and J gave up 5 bases; unmatched junction bases: 8. CDR3 protein: CASSRRMGLAGDTQYF. DNA of the CDR3: TGCGCCAGCAGCCGCCGGATGGGACTAGCGGGAGATACGCAGTATTTT.

CDR3 nucleotides: TGCGCCAGCAGCCAGGGACAGGGCGGGAGCTCCTACAATGAGCAGTTCTTC. It is translated as CASSQGQGGSSYNEQFF. V usage is TRBV5-1 and J usage is TRBJ2-1; 9 nucleotides line up with TRBD1. The CDR3 is 17 residues long. In germline, CDR1 is SGHRS, CDR2 YFSETQ. V lost 4 bases, J lost 0 bases, and 8 bases stayed unmatched.

This clone showed up just once. V usage is TRBV6-4 and J usage is TRBJ2-1, with D unresolved. CDR3 size: 12 residues. Trimming stripped 0 bases from V and 6 bases from J, with 3 bases between. Germline CDR1 and CDR2: MRHNA and SNTAGT. CDR3 protein: CASSDSVNEQFF. CDR3 coding DNA: TGTGCCAGCAGTGACTCTGTCAATGAGCAGTTCTTC.

The chain combines TRBV19 with TRBJ2-5; unclear D gene. The germline gives CDR1 LNHDA, CDR2 SQIVND (reference sequence). V lost 3 bases to trimming and J lost 3 bases, with 14 bases between them. The CDR3 is 15 residues long. The DNA of the CDR3 is TGTGCCAGTAGTATTATGTCTTCGGTAGAAGAGACCCAGTACTTC. The encoded protein is CASSIMSSVEETQYF.

The chain recombines TRBV28 with TRBJ2-7; 8 positions match TRBD2. After removal of 9 bases from V and 1 base from J, the junction contained 8 bases not matched to a gene. The CDR3 loop spans 14 amino acids. In germline, CDR1 is MDHEN, CDR2 SYDVKM. The CDR3 protein is CASNKLAVSYEQYF. Written as DNA, the CDR3 is TGTGCCAGTAACAAACTAGCGGTATCCTACGAGCAGTACTTC.

The chain uses TRBV9 and TRBJ1-3, with D unresolved. Germline CDR1 reads SGDLS; CDR2 reads YYNGEE. Trimming shortened V by 4 bases and J by 4 bases, and 12 bases separated the two germline ends. This CDR3 region has 14 residues. The CDR3 DNA is TGTGCCAGCAGCCTCGACGCCCTCGGAAACACCATATATTTT. Translation: CASSLDALGNTIYF.

In its sample, this clone was seen once. The rearrangement uses TRBV6-5 and TRBJ1-3; D call uncertain. V was trimmed by 6 bases and J by 0 bases, leaving 9 bases between them. The germline V gene encodes CDR1 MNHEY and CDR2 SVGAGI. The length of the CDR3 is 14 residues. As DNA, the CDR3 is TGTGCCAGCAGACCTCGAAGCTCTGGAAACACCATATATTTT. Amino acids: CASRPRSSGNTIYF.

The V and J genes are TRBV19 and TRBJ1-5; possibly TRBD1 for D (5 bases). From germline, CDR1 is LNHDA and CDR2 SQIVND (reference sequence). Trimming stripped 0 bases from V and 2 bases from J, with 14 bases between. The CDR3 is 17 residues long. The CDR3 region is CASSIERAGSGNQPQHF. CDR3 coding DNA: TGTGCCAGTAGTATAGAGCGGGCAGGGTCTGGCAATCAGCCCCAGCATTTT.

The CDR3 protein is CASSLGANTEAFF. The CDR3 DNA is TGTGCCAGCAGTCTTGGGGCGAACACTGAAGCTTTCTTT. This chain joins TRBV25-1 and TRBJ1-1; perhaps TRBD1 as D (5 bases). Trimming took off 5 bases at V and 1 base at J, with 8 bases between the two ends. The length of the CDR3 is 13 residues. The germline V gene has CDR1 MGHDK and CDR2 SYGVNS.

About this clone itself: The same CDR3 can be traced to other DNA sequences in this sample. The chain is built from TRBV20-1 and TRBJ2-5, with D unclear. V was trimmed by 6 bases and J by 1 base, leaving 3 bases between them. The CDR3 is made up of 10 amino acids. The V gene's germline CDR1 is DFQATT and CDR2 SNEGSKA (reference sequence). The CDR3 DNA is TGCAGTGCAATCCAAGAGACCCAGTACTTC. This codes for CSAIQETQYF.

This clone showed up just a few times. The chain carries TRBV5-1 and TRBJ2-7; 8 bases map to TRBD2. Per the germline V gene, CDR1 is SGHRS and CDR2 is YFSETQ. J was trimmed by 3 bases and V by 0 bases; bases with no gene match: 2. This CDR3 is built from 14 residues. CDR3 DNA sequence: TGCGCCAGCAGCTTGGCTCTAGCGGGCTACGAGCAGTACTTC. Translated, it gives CASSLALAGYEQYF.

Notes on this clone: With a much larger clone just one base away, this may be a read error. This sample includes further DNA sequences coding for the same CDR3. CDR3 sequence (DNA): TGTGCCAGCAGCTTATCTAGCGGAAGCTCCTACGAGCAGTACTTC. Translation: CASSLSSGSSYEQYF. The V call is TRBV11-1, the J call TRBJ2-7, with TRBD2 matching 7 bases. The CDR3 consists of 15 residues. CDR1 and CDR2 from the germline V gene are SGHAT and FQDESV (reference sequence). The V gene end was trimmed by 2 bases and the J gene end by 0 bases; junction bases not matched to a gene: 4.

This clone was recorded many times. The chain joins TRBV7-3 to TRBJ1-2; D remains unclear. This CDR3 has 14 amino acids. Trimming stripped 2 bases from V and 5 bases from J, with 12 bases between. The germline V gene encodes CDR1 SGHTA and CDR2 FQGTGA. The CDR3 region is CASSLAAGPYGYTF. For the CDR3, the DNA is TGTGCCAGCAGCTTAGCGGCAGGTCCGTATGGCTACACCTTC.

The chain has TRBV10-1 and TRBJ1-1, with D perhaps matching TRBD1 (5 bases). The CDR3 has 15 residues. Trimming shortened V by 2 bases and J by 0 bases, and 10 bases separated the two germline ends. Per germline, CDR1 WNHNN and CDR2 SYGVQD (reference sequence). The CDR3 is CASSEGAGVNTEAFF. CDR3 coding DNA: TGCGCCAGCAGTGAGGGGGCTGGAGTGAACACTGAAGCTTTCTTT.

V and J are TRBV11-1 and TRBJ2-1; 9 nucleotides line up with TRBD2. Germline CDR1 SGHAT, CDR2 FQDESV (reference sequence). V was pared by 5 bases and J by 4 bases, with 9 bases of the junction left unmatched. The length of the CDR3 is 16 residues. The CDR3 DNA sequence: TGTGCCAGCAGCCCACCTACACTAGCGGGTTACAATGAGCAGTTCTTC. As protein: CASSPPTLAGYNEQFF.

This chain uses TRBV7-2 with TRBJ2-7; D might be TRBD1 (5 bases). Germline CDR1 and CDR2: SGHTA and FQGNSA. V was clipped by 1 base and J by 9 bases, with 10 bases between them. CDR3 size: 12 residues. The CDR3 nucleotides are TGTGCCAGCAGCTTAGAGGGGTTGGGGCAGTACTTC. This sequence encodes CASSLEGLGQYF.

The V and J genes are TRBV27 and TRBJ2-6; D unresolved. This CDR3 region has 18 residues. CDR1 and CDR2 from the germline V gene are MNHEY and SMNVEV (reference sequence). The V end lost 4 bases, the J end lost 5 bases, and 21 bases lay between the germline ends. The CDR3 spells CASSWQLWLQSRANVLTF. In DNA, the CDR3 is TGTGCCAGCAGTTGGCAACTCTGGCTACAAAGTCGGGCCAACGTCCTGACTTTC.

The rearrangement links TRBV4-1 to TRBJ1-2; 8 bases agree with TRBD1. This CDR3 is 16 amino acids long. Germline V lookup: CDR1 MGHRA, CDR2 YSYEKL. With 0 bases clipped from V and 4 bases from J, the junction kept 7 bases outside the gene matches. The CDR3 loop reads CASSQDRGRTPYGYTF. The CDR3 DNA follows: TGCGCCAGCAGCCAAGACAGGGGGCGCACCCCCTATGGCTACACCTTC.

This sequence joins TRBV6-1 and TRBJ2-1, with 7 positions matching TRBD2. CDR1 is MNHNS, CDR2 SASEGT, per germline. CDR3 size: 12 residues. V dropped 10 bases and J dropped 15; count of bases not matched to a gene: 15. The chain's CDR3 is CATNWGGPARFF. DNA for the CDR3: TGTGCCACAAATTGGGGGGGACCTGCGCGGTTCTTC.

This clone was counted a single time. The chain joins TRBV4-1 to TRBJ2-7; 7 bases map to TRBD1. The germline V gene has CDR1 MGHRA and CDR2 YSYEKL. V shed 2 bases and J 3 bases; nucleotides not matched to a gene: 4. The CDR3 length is 14 residues. The CDR3, as DNA: TGCGCCAGCAGCCAACGGGACAGAAACTACGAGCAGTACTTC. Protein sequence: CASSQRDRNYEQYF.

The rearrangement links TRBV27 to TRBJ2-5; a weak D match, TRBD1 (6 bases). The germline V gene encodes CDR1 MNHEY and CDR2 SMNVEV (reference sequence). The length of the CDR3 is 13 residues. V was shortened by 6 bases and J by 11 bases, with 19 bases between the two germline ends. CDR3 in DNA: TGTGCCAGCAGCCCAGATACAGGGCAAGGGCAGTACTTC. This translates into CASSPDTGQGQYF.

V is TRBV7-8 and J is TRBJ1-1; a weak D match, TRBD1 (5 bases). In germline, CDR1 is SGHVS, CDR2 FQNEAQ. Trimming cost V 3 bases and J 4 bases, with 15 bases left between them. This CDR3 is built from 15 residues. The CDR3 DNA reads as TGTGCCAGCAGCTTGGCGGGACCCAAAGGCACTGAAGCTTTCTTT. This codes for CASSLAGPKGTEAFF. The full variable domain, with the rest looked up from reference TRBV7-8 and TRBJ1-1, is GAGVSQSPRYKVAKRGQDVALRCDPISGHVSLFWYQQALGQGPEFLTYFQNEAQLDKSGLPSDRFFAERPEGSVSTLKIQRTQQEDSAVYLCASSLAGPKGTEAFFGQGTRLTVV.

This clone turned up a few times. The CDR3 protein is CASSARVNTGELFF. The CDR3 DNA sequence: TGTGCCAGCAGCGCTAGAGTGAACACCGGGGAGCTGTTTTTT. The chain combines TRBV11-2 with TRBJ2-2; D remains unclear. The CDR3 has 14 residues. Germline V lookup: CDR1 SGHAT, CDR2 FQNNGV. V was clipped by 5 bases and J by 1 base, with 8 bases between them.

The chain couples TRBV11-3 to TRBJ2-1; either TRBD1 or TRBD2 may fit D (6 bases each). This CDR3 region has 14 residues. V shed 10 bases and J shed 5 bases, with 18 bases lying between them. CDR1 SGHNT and CDR2 YENEEA come from the germline V gene. The CDR3 DNA reads TGTGCCACCTCGAGGGGGGACGGAGACAATGAGCAGTTCTTC. Its protein product is CATSRGDGDNEQFF.